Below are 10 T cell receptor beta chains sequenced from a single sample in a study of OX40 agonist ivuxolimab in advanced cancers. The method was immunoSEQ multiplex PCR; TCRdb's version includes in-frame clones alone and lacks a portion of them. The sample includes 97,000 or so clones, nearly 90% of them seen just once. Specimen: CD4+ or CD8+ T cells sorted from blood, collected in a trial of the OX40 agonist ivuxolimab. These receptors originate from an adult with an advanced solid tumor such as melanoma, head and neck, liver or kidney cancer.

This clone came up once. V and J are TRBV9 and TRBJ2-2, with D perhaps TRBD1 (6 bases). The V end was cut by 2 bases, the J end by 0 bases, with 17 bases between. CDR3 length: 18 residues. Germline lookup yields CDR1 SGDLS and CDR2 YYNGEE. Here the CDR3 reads CASSVSDRLTANTGELFF. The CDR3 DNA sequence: TGTGCCAGCAGCGTCTCGGACAGACTAACCGCGAACACCGGGGAGCTGTTTTTT.

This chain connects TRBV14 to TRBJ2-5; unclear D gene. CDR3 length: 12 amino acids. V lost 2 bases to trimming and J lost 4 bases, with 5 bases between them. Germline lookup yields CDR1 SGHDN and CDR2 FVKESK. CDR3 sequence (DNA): TGTGCCAGCAGCCAAATTCGAGAGACCCAGTACTTC. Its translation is CASSQIRETQYF.

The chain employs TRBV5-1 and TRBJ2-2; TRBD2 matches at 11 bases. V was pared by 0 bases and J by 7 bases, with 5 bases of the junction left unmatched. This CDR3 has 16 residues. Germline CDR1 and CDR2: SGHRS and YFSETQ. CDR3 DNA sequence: TGCGCCAGCAGCTTGGAACTAGCGGGAGCGCTCGGGGAGCTGTTTTTT. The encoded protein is CASSLELAGALGELFF.

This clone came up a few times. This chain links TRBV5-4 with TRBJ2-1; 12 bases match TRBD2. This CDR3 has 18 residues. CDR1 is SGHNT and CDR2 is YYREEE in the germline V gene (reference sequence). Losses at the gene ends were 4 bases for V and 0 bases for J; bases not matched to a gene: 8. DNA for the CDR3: TGTGCCAGCAGCCGACTAGCGGGAGCACCAAGCTCCTACAATGAGCAGTTCTTC. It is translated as CASSRLAGAPSSYNEQFF.

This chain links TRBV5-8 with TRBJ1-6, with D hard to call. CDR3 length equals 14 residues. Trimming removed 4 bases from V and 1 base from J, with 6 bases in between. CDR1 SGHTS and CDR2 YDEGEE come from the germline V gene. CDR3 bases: TGTGCCAGCAGCCGATTGTCCTATAATTCACCCCTCCACTTT. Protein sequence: CASSRLSYNSPLHF.

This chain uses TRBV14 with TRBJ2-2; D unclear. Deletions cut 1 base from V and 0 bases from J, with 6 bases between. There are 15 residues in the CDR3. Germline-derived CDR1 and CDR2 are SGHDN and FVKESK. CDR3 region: CASSQASANTGELFF. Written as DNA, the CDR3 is TGTGCCAGCAGCCAAGCGAGCGCGAACACCGGGGAGCTGTTTTTT.

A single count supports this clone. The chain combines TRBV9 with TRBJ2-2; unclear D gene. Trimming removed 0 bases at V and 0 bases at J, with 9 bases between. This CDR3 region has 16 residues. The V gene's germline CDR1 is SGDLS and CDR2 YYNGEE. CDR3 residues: CASSVDAGANTGELFF. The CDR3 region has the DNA TGTGCCAGCAGCGTAGATGCAGGCGCGAACACCGGGGAGCTGTTTTTT.

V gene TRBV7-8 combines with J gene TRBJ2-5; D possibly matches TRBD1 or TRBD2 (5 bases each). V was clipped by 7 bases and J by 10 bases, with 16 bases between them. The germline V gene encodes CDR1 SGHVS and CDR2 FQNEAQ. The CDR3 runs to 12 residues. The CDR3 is CASKRDDSNQYF. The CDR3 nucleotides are TGTGCCAGCAAAAGGGACGACAGTAACCAGTACTTC.

In nucleotides, the CDR3 is TGTGCCAGCAGCTTAGGTATCAGAAACACCGGGGAGCTGTTTTTT. Its translation: CASSLGIRNTGELFF. The chain links TRBV11-2 to TRBJ2-2; D not resolved. Trimming pared 1 base from V and 2 bases from J, leaving 8 bases between. Germline values: CDR1 SGHAT, CDR2 FQNNGV. This CDR3 is built from 15 residues.

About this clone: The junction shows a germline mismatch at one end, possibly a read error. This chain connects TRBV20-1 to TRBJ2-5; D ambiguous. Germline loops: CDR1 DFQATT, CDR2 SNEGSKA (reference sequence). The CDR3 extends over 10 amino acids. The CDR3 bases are TGCAGTGCTAGAGATGTAGTTGTCCACTTC. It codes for CSARDVVVHF.